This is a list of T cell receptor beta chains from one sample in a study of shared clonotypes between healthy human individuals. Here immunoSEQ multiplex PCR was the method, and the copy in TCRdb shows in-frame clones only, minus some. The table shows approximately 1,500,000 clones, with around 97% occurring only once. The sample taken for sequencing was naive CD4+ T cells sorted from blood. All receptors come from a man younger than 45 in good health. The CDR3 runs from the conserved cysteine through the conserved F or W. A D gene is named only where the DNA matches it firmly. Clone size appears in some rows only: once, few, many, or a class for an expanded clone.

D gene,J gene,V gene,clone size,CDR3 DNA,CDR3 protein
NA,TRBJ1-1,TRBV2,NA,TGTGCCAGCAATTCAGGGTTCACTGAAGCTTTCTTT,CASNSGFTEAFF
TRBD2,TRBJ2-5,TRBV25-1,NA,TGTGCCAGCAGTGAATTTAGTCGGGCTAGCGGGAAAGAAGAGACCCAGTACTTC,CASSEFSRASGKEETQYF
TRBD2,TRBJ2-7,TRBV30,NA,TGTGCCTGGAGTCCTCCTCCGGGACTAGCGGGAGTGGTGGTCTTC,CAWSPPPGLAGVVVF
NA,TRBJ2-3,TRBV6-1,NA,TGTGCCAGTATACAGGACCTCACAGATACGCAGTATTTT,CASIQDLTDTQYF
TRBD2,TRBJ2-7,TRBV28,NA,TGTGCCAGCAGTTTATCGAACAGCCACCGGGGGGATCCATACGAGCAGTACTTC,CASSLSNSHRGDPYEQYF
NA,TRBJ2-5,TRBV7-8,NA,TGTGCCAGCAGCTTAGGCGGCAGGGGTGAGGAGACCCAGTACTTC,CASSLGGRGEETQYF
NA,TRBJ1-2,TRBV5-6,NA,TGTGCCAGCAGCTTGCCCGGCGTGGGGGACGGCTACACCTTC,CASSLPGVGDGYTF
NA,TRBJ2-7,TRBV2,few,TGTGCCAGCAGTGATGTCGGCTCCTACGAGCAGTACTTC,CASSDVGSYEQYF
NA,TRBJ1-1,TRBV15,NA,TGTGCCACCAGCAGAGAGTCGCAACTGAACACTGAAGCTTTCTTT,CATSRESQLNTEAFF
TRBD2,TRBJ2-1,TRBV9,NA,TGTGCCAGCGCCGTCTCTAGCGGGAGCTATGAGCAGTTCTTC,CASAVSSGSYEQFF
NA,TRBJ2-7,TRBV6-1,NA,TGTGCCAGCAGTGAAGGGCTAGGGGAAACCTACGAGCAGTACTTC,CASSEGLGETYEQYF
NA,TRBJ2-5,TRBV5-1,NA,TGCGCCAGCAGCTTGGCGCAGATAGTCCAAGAGACCCAGTACTTC,CASSLAQIVQETQYF